This T cell receptor beta chain was sequenced during a study of cytomegalovirus exposure and HLA in healthy donors. Study-wide points: Later on, an analysis found that several of the most significant clusters appeared to be linked to common viral pathogens, which included parvovirus B19. Analysis was carried out at a later point, and it linked a missense DCLRE1C variant to TCR beta V- and J-gene trimming. The authors considered a cluster of highly shared sequence variants likely to be a sequencing artifact.

With regard to this clone: Its antigen is not known.

PCR employed 60 Vbeta and 13 Jbeta primers. Sequenced by immunoSEQ multiplex PCR; TCRdb stores in-frame clones only, minus some. The sample gives about 140,000 clones, about 80% of which show up once; roughly 1.3% is in the top ten. This TCR was recovered from a male donor in good health and CMV-seropositive. Sequenced material: PBMCs.

CDR3 loop: CASSLTPGGSSGELFF. The CDR3 DNA sequence: TGTGCCAGCAGCTTAACGCCGGGAGGGTCAAGCGGGGAGCTGTTTTTT. The chain couples TRBV7-3 to TRBJ2-2, with TRBD2 identical over 8 bases. The CDR3 consists of 16 residues. Germline values: CDR1 SGHTA, CDR2 FQGTGA. V was pared by 0 bases and J by 7 bases, with 7 bases of the junction left unmatched.